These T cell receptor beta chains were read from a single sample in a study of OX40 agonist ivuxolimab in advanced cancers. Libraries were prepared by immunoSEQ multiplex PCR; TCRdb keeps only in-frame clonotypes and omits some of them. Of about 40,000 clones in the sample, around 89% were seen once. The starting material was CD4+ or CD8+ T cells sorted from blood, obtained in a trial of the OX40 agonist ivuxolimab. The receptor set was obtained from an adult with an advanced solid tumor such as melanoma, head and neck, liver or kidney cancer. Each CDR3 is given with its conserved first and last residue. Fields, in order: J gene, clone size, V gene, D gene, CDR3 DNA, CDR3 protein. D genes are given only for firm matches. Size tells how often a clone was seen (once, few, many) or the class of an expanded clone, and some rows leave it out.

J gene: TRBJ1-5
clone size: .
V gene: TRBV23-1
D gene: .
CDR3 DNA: TGCGCCAGCAGTCAATCAGCGGGTCAGCCCCAGCATTTT
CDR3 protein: CASSQSAGQPQHF

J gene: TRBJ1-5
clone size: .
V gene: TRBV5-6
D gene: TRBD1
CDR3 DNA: TGTGCCAGCAGCGCGTCCGGGACAGGGTACAATCAGCCCCAGCATTTT
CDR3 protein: CASSASGTGYNQPQHF

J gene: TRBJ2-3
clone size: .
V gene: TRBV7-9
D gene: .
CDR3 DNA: TGTGCCAGCAGCCCCCAGAGCGATACGCAGTATTTT
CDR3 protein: CASSPQSDTQYF

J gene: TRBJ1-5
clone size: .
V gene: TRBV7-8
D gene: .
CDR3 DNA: TGTGCCAGCATCGGGGGGGATCGCGGCAATCAGCCCCAGCATTTT
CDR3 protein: CASIGGDRGNQPQHF

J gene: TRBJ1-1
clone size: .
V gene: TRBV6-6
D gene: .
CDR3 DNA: TGTGCCAGCAGTTTGTCTTATGGCGGGACTGAAGCTTTCTTT
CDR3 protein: CASSLSYGGTEAFF

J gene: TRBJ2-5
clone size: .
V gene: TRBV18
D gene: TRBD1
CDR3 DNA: TGTGCCAGCTCACCGCGGACAGGGGTAGAGACCCAGTACTTC
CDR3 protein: CASSPRTGVETQYF

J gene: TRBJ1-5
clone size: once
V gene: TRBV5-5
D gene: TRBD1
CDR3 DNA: TGTGCCAGCAGCTTGGACAGGGGAGGACCGGGTATGAATCAGCCCCAGCATTTT
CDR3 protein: CASSLDRGGPGMNQPQHF

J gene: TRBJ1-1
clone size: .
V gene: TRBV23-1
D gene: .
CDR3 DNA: TGCGCCAGACAGGACACTGAAGCTTTCTTT
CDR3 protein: CARQDTEAFF

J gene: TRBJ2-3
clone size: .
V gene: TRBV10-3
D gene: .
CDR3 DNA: TGTGCCACATCAGGACCCATTACAGATACGCAGTATTTT
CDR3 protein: CATSGPITDTQYF

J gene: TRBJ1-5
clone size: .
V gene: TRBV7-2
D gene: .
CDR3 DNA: TGTGCCAGCAGCTTATGGGGCTGGAGCAATCAGCCCCAGCATTTT
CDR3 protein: CASSLWGWSNQPQHF

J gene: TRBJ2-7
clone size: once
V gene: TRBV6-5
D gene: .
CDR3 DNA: TGTGCCAGCAGCCGGACTGGAGCCTACGAGCAGTACTTC
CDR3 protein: CASSRTGAYEQYF